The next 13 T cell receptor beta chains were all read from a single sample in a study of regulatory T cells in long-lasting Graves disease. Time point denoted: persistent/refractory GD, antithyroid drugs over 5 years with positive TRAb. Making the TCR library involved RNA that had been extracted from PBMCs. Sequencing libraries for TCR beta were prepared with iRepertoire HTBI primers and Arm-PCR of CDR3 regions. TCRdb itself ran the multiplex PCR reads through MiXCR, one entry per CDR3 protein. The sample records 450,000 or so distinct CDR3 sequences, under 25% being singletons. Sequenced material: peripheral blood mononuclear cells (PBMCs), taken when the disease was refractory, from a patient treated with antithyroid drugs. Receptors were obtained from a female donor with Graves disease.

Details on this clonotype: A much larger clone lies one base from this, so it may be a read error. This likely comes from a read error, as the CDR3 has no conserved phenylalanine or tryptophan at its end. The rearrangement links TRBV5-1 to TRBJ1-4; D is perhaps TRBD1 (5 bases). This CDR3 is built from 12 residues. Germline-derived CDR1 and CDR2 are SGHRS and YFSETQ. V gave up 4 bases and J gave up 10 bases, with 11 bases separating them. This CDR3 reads CASSNDRGKLFL. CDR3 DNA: TGCGCCAGCAGCAACGACAGAGGAAAACTGTTTCTT.

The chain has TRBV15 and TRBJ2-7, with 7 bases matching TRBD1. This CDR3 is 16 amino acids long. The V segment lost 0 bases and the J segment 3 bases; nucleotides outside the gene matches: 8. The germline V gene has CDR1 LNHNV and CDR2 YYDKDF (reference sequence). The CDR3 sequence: CATSRDSDRSVYEQYF. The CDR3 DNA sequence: TGTGCCACCAGCAGAGATTCGGACAGGTCGGTCTACGAGCAGTACTTC. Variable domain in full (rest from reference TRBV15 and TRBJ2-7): DAMVIQNPRYQVTQFGKPVTLSCSQTLNHNVMYWYQQKSSQAPKLLFHYYDKDFNNEADTPDNFQSRRPNTSFCFLDIRSPGLGDTAMYLCATSRDSDRSVYEQYFGPGTRLTVT.

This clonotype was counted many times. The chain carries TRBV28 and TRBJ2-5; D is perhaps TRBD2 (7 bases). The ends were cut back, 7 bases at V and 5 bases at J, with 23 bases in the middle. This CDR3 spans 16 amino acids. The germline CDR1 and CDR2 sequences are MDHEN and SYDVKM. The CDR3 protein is CASTLVNGGALETQYF. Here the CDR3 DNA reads TGTGCCAGCACCCTAGTTAATGGGGGGGCGTTGGAGACCCAGTACTTC. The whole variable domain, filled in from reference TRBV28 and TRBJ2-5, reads DVKVTQSSRYLVKRTGEKVFLECVQDMDHENMFWYRQDPGLGLRLIYFSYDVKMKEKGDIPEGYSVSREKKERFSLILESASTNQTSMYLCASTLVNGGALETQYFGPGTRLLVL.

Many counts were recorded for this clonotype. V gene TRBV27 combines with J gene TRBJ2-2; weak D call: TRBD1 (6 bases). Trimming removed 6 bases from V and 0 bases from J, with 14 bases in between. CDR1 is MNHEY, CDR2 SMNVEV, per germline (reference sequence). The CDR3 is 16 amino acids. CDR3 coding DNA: TGTGCCAGCAGGTACAGGGTCTTGGCGAACACCGGGGAGCTGTTTTTT. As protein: CASRYRVLANTGELFF.

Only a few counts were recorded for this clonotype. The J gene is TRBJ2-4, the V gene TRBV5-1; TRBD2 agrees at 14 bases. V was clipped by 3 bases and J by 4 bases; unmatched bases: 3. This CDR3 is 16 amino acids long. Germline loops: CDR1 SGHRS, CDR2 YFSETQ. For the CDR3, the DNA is TGCGCCAGCAGCTACGGGACTAGCGGGGGAAAAAACATTCAGTACTTC. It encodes CASSYGTSGGKNIQYF.

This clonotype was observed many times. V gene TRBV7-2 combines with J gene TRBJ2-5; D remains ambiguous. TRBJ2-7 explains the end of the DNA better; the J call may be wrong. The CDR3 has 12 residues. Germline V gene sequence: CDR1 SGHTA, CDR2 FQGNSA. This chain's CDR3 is CASSFPQYEQYF. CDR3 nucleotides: TGTGCCAGCAGCTTTCCCCAATACGAGCAGTACTTC.

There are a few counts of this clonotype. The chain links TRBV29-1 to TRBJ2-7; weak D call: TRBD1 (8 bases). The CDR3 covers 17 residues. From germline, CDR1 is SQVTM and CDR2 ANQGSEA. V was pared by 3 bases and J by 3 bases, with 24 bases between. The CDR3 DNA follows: TGCAGCGTTGATCTACAGGGGGGGACAGGAAGCGTCTACGAGCAGTACTTC. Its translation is CSVDLQGGTGSVYEQYF.

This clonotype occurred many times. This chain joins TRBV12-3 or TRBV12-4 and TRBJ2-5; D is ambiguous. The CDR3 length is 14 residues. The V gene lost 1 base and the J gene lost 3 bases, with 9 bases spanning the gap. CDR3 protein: CASSLGPTEETQYF. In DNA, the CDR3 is TGTGCCAGCAGTTTAGGCCCGACGGAAGAGACCCAGTACTTC.

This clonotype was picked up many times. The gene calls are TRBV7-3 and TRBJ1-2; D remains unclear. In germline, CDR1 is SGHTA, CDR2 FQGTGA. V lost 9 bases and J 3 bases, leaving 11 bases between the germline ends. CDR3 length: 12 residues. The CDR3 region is CASGRADYGYTF. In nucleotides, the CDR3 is TGTGCCAGTGGAAGGGCAGACTATGGCTACACCTTC.

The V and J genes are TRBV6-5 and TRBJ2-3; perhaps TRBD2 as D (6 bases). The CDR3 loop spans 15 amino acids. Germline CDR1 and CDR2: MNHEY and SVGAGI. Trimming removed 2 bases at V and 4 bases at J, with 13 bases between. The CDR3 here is CASSYVGGSPDTQYF. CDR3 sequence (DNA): TGTGCCAGCAGTTACGTAGGAGGGTCGCCAGATACGCAGTATTTT.

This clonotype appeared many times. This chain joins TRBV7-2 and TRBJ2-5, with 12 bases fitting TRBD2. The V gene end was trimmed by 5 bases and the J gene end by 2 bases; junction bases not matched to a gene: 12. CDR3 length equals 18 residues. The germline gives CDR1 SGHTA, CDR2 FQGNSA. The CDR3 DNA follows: TGTGCCAGCAGCCCCCCCGGTAGGCTAGCGGGGGGGCAAGAGACCCAGTACTTC. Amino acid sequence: CASSPPGRLAGGQETQYF.

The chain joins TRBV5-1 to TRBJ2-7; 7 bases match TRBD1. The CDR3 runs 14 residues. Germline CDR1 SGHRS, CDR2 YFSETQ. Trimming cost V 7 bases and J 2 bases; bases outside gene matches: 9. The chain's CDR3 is CASCEGTDPYEQYF. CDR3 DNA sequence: TGCGCCAGCTGCGAAGGGACAGACCCCTACGAGCAGTACTTC.

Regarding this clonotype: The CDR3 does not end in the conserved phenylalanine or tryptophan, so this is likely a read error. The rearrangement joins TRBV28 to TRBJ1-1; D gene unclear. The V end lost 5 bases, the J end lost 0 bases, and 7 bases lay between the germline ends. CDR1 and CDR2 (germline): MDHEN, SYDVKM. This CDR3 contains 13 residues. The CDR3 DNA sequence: TGTGCCAGCAGTCCCCGGTTGAACACTGAAGCTTTCTCT. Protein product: CASSPRLNTEAFS.